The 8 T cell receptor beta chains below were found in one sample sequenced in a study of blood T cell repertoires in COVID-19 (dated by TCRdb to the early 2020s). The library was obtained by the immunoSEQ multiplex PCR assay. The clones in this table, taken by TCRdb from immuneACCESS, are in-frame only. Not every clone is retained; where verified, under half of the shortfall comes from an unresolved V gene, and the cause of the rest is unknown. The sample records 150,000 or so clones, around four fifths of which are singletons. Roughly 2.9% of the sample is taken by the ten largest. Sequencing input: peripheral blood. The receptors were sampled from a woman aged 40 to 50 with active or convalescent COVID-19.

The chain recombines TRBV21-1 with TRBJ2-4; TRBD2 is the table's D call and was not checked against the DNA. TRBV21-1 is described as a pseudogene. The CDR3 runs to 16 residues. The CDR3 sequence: CASSKCGWWAKNIQYF. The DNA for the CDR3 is TGTGCCAGCAGCAAATGCGGGTGGTGGGCCAAAAACATTCAGTACTTC.

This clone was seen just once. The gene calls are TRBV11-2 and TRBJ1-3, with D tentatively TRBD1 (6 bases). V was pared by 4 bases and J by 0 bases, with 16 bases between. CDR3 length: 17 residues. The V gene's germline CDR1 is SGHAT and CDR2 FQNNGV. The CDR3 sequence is CASSWATGGRSGNTIYF. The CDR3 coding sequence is TGTGCCAGCAGCTGGGCGACAGGAGGACGCTCTGGAAACACCATATATTTT.

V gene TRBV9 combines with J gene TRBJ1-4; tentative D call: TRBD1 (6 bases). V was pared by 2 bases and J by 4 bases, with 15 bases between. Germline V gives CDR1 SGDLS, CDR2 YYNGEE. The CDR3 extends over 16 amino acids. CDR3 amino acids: CASSVSPGAGNEKLFF. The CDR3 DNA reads TGTGCCAGCAGCGTGTCTCCAGGGGCGGGTAATGAAAAACTGTTTTTT.

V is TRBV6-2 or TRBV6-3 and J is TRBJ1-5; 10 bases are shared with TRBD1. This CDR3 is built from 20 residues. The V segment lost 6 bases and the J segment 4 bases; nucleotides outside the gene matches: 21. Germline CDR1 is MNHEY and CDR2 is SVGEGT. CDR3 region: CASSWRGTLGDRGLNQPQHF. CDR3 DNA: TGTGCCAGCAGCTGGCGGGGTACTTTAGGGGACAGGGGCCTTAATCAGCCCCAGCATTTT.

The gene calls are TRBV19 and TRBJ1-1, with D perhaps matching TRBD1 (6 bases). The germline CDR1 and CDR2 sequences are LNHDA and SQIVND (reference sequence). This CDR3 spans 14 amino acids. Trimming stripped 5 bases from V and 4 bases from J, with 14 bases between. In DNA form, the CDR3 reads TGTGCCAGTAGTGCACAGGGCGCTGGCACTGAAGCTTTCTTT. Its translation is CASSAQGAGTEAFF.

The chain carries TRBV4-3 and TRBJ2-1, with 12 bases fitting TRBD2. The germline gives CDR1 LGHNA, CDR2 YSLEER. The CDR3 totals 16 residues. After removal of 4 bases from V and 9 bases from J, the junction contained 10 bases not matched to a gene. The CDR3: CASSPRLAGALSEQFF. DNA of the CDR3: TGCGCCAGCAGCCCTCGACTAGCGGGAGCTTTAAGTGAGCAGTTCTTC.

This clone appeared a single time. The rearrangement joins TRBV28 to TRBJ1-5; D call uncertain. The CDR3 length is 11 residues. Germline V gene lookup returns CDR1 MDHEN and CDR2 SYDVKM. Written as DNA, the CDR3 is TGTGAGCCCCCGGGCAATCAGCCCCAGCATTTT. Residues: CEPPGNQPQHF.

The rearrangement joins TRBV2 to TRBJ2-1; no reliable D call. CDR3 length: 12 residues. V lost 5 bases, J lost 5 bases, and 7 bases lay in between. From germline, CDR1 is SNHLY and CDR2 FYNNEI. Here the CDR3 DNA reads TGTGCCAGCAGTCTACAGAACAATGAGCAGTTCTTC. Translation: CASSLQNNEQFF. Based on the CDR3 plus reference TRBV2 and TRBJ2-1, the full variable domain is EPEVTQTPSHQVTQMGQEVILRCVPISNHLYFYWYRQILGQKVEFLVSFYNNEISEKSEIFDDQFSVERPDGSNFTLKIRSTKLEDSAMYFCASSLQNNEQFFGPGTRLTVL.